A selection of T cell receptor beta chains follows, all from one sample in a study of cytomegalovirus exposure and HLA in healthy donors. The table came from immunoSEQ multiplex PCR; TCRdb's copy has only in-frame clones and leaves some out. This table has 140,000 or so clones, roughly 9.4% appearing once. The specimen sequenced was PBMCs. The receptors originated from a male donor in good health and CMV-seronegative. The CDR3 runs from the conserved cysteine through the conserved F or W. A D gene is named only where the DNA matches it firmly. Size is omitted from some rows. Given values are once, few, many or a class for expanded clones.

cdr3_nt	cdr3_aa	d_call	clone_size	v_call	j_call
TGTGCCAGAACAGGGGTGGGCAATGAGCAGTTCTTC	CARTGVGNEQFF	TRBD1	.	TRBV7-9	TRBJ2-1
TGTGCCAGCAGCCAGGTGACAGGGATTAGCAATCAGCCCCAGCATTTT	CASSQVTGISNQPQHF	TRBD1	.	TRBV4-2	TRBJ1-5
TGTGCCAGCAGTTACTCGGTAGAGGTCAACTATGGCTACACCTTC	CASSYSVEVNYGYTF	.	few	TRBV6-6	TRBJ1-2
TGTGCCAGCAGTTACTCGATAGGGGTAAACGGCTACACCTTC	CASSYSIGVNGYTF	.	few	TRBV6-5	TRBJ1-2
TGTGCCAGCAGCCTGGGACTAGCGAACTCCTACGAGCAGTACTTC	CASSLGLANSYEQYF	TRBD2	few	TRBV11-1	TRBJ2-7
TGCGCCAGCAGCCCCGACAGGAGCTCTGGAAACACCATATATTTT	CASSPDRSSGNTIYF	.	.	TRBV4-1	TRBJ1-3
TGTGCCAGCACGGGGGGGGCCGAGGGGAACATTCAGTACTTC	CASTGGAEGNIQYF	TRBD2	.	TRBV28	TRBJ2-4
TGTGCCAGTAGTATCGACAGGCTGAACTATGGCTACACCTTC	CASSIDRLNYGYTF	.	.	TRBV19	TRBJ1-2
TGTGCCAGCACCCAGCGAGGGACAGACTACGAGCAGTACTTC	CASTQRGTDYEQYF	TRBD1	.	TRBV28	TRBJ2-7
TGTGCCAGCAGCGGCTCGCCAAGGGGTAATTCACCCCTCCACTTT	CASSGSPRGNSPLHF	.	few	TRBV7-2	TRBJ1-6
TGTGCCAGCAGTTTATCAATGACTTACGAGCAGTACTTC	CASSLSMTYEQYF	.	once	TRBV27	TRBJ2-7
TGTGCCAGCCTGACAGGGGCTGGGGCCAACGTCCTGACTTTC	CASLTGAGANVLTF	TRBD1	few	TRBV28	TRBJ2-6
TGCGCCAGCAGCTTTCCCACAGGGGACGAGCAGTACTTC	CASSFPTGDEQYF	TRBD1	few	TRBV5-1	TRBJ2-7
TGTGCCAGTCGCTGGGACAGGGCCACCGGGGAGCTGTTTTTT	CASRWDRATGELFF	TRBD1	.	TRBV19	TRBJ2-2
TGTGCCCTTATCGGGGGGGGATGGGGCAGCGACACTGAAGCTTTCTTT	CALIGGGWGSDTEAFF	.	few	TRBV7-9	TRBJ1-1
TGTGCCAGCGGAGGGACAGGGTACAATGAGCAGTTCTTC	CASGGTGYNEQFF	TRBD1	.	TRBV7-9	TRBJ2-1
TGTGCCAGCAGCCTGGGGGACAGCGACTATGGCTACACCTTC	CASSLGDSDYGYTF	TRBD1	few	TRBV5-6	TRBJ1-2
TGCGCCAGCAGCCGCGACAGGGGCCGGACTGAAGCTTTCTTT	CASSRDRGRTEAFF	TRBD1	.	TRBV5-1	TRBJ1-1
TGTGCCAGCAGCCGGACGACAGGGACCCCAAAAAAACTGTTTTTT	CASSRTTGTPKKLFF	TRBD1	.	TRBV14	TRBJ1-4
TGTGCCAGCAGCTTATTCGGGGGGGCGTTTGGCACTGAAGCTTTCTTT	CASSLFGGAFGTEAFF	.	.	TRBV5-6	TRBJ1-1
TGTGCCTCTCCGGGGGGGACTCGGTACGAGCAGTACTTC	CASPGGTRYEQYF	TRBD2	few	TRBV6-1	TRBJ2-7
TGTGCCAGCAGTGAAAGCCTAGGGAGTTCTGAAGCTTTCTTT	CASSESLGSSEAFF	.	few	TRBV6-1	TRBJ1-1